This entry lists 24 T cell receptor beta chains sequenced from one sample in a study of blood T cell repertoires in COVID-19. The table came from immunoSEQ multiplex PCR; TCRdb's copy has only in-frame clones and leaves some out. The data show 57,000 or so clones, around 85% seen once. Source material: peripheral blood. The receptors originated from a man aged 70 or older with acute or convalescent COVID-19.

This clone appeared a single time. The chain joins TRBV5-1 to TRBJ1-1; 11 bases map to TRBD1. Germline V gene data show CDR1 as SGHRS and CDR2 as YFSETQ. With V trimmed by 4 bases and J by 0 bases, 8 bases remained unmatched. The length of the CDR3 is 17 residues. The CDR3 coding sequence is TGCGCCAGCAGCCACCCAGGACAGGGGGCCTTGAACACTGAAGCTTTCTTT. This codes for CASSHPGQGALNTEAFF.

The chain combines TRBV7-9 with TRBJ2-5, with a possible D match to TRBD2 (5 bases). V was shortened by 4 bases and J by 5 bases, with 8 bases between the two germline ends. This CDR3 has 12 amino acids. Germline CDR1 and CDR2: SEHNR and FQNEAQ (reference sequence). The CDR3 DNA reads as TGTGCCAGCAGCTCGCGCGGGGAGACCCAGTACTTC. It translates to CASSSRGETQYF.

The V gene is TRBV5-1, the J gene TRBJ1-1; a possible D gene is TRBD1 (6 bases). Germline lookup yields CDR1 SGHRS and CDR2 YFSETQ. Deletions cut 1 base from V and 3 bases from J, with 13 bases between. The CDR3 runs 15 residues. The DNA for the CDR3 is TGCGCCAGCAGCTTGTTCACAGGGTCGGACACTGAAGCTTTCTTT. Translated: CASSLFTGSDTEAFF.

CDR3 nucleotide sequence: TGCAGCGTAGCGGGTTTTGGGGAGGGGGAGACCCAGTACTTC. It encodes CSVAGFGEGETQYF. The chain has TRBV29-1 and TRBJ2-5; 7 bases line up with TRBD2. The J segment lost 5 bases and the V segment lost 6 bases, leaving 12 bases of the junction unmatched. Germline V gives CDR1 SQVTM, CDR2 ANQGSEA. CDR3 length: 14 amino acids.

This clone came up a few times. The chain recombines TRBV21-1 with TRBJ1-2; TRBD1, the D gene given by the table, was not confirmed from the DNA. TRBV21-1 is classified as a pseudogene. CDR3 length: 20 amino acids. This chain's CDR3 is CASSKKRSFGQPRARYGYTF. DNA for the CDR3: TGTGCCAGCAGCAAGAAGCGATCTTTTGGACAGCCACGGGCGAGGTATGGCTACACCTTC.

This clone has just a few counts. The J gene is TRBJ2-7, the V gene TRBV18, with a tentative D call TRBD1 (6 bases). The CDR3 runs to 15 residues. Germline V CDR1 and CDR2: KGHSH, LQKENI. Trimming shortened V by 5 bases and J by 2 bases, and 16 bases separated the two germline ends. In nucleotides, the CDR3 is TGTGCCAGCTCATCCACAGGGTCTGGGACCTACGAGCAGTACTTC. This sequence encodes CASSSTGSGTYEQYF.

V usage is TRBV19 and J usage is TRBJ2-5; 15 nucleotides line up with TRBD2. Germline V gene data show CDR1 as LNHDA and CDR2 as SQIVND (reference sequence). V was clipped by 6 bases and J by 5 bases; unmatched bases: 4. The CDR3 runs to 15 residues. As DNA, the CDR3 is TGTGCCAGTAGCCAAGGGACTAGCGGGGGGGAGACCCAGTACTTC. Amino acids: CASSQGTSGGETQYF.

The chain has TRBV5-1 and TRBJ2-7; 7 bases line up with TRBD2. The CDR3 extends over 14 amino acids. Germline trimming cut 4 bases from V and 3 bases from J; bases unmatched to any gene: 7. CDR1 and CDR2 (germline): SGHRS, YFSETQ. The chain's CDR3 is CASSRGVVSYEQYF. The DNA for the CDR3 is TGCGCCAGCAGCCGGGGGGTGGTGAGCTACGAGCAGTACTTC.

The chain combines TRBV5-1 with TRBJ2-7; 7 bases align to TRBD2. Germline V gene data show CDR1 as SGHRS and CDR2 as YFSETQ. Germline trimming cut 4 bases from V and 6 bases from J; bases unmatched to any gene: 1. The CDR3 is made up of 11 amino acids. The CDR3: CASSPGGEQYF. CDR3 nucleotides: TGCGCCAGCAGCCCGGGAGGCGAGCAGTACTTC.

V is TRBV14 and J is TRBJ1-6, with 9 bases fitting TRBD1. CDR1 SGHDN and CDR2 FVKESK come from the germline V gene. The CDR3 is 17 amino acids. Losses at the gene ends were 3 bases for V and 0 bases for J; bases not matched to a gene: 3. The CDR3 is CASSHGQGSSYNSPLHF. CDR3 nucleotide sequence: TGTGCCAGCAGCCACGGACAGGGGAGCTCCTATAATTCACCCCTCCACTTT.

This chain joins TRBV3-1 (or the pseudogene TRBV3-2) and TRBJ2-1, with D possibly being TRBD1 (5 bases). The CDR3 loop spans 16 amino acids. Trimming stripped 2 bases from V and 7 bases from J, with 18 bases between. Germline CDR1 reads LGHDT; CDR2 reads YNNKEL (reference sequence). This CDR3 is CASSQSPSAGNNEQFF. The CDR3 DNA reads TGTGCCAGCAGCCAATCCCCCTCCGCAGGGAATAATGAGCAGTTCTTC.

CDR3 sequence: CAITGDRTPEAFF. The CDR3 nucleotides read TGTGCCATCACGGGGGATCGTACCCCGGAAGCTTTCTTT. V and J are TRBV10-3 and TRBJ1-1; maybe TRBD1 (5 bases). Germline V gives CDR1 ENHRY, CDR2 SYGVKD. CDR3 size: 13 residues. V lost 7 bases and J lost 8, with 17 bases in between.

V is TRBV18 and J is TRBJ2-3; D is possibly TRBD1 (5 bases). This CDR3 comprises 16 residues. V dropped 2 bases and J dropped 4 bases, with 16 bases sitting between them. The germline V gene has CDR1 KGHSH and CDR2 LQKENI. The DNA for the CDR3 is TGTGCCAGCTCACCAGACAGAGTTTACACAGCAGATACGCAGTATTTT. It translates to CASSPDRVYTADTQYF.

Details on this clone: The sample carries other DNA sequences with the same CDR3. This CDR3 reads CASSSRDRGNTEAFF. The CDR3 DNA follows: TGTGCCAGCAGTTCCCGTGACAGGGGGAACACTGAAGCTTTCTTT. The rearrangement links TRBV28 to TRBJ1-1; the match to TRBD1 covers 8 bases. V dropped 4 bases and J dropped 1; count of bases not matched to a gene: 5. CDR1 and CDR2 from the germline V gene are MDHEN and SYDVKM. CDR3 length: 15 residues.

CDR3 coding DNA: TGTGCCAGCAGCGCTAATTTTGGACTCGGCGACTATGGCTACACCTTC. Translating gives CASSANFGLGDYGYTF. This chain uses TRBV5-8 with TRBJ1-2; D ambiguous. From germline, CDR1 is SGHTS and CDR2 YDEGEE. The CDR3 spans 16 residues. The ends were cut back, 4 bases at V and 3 bases at J, with 19 bases in the middle.

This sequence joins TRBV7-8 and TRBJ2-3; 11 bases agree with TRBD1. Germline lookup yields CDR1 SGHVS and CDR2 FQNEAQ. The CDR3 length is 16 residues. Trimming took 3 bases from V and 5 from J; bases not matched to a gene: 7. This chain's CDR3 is CASSLGRTGGIDTQYF. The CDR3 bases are TGTGCCAGCAGCTTGGGGAGGACAGGGGGCATAGATACGCAGTATTTT.

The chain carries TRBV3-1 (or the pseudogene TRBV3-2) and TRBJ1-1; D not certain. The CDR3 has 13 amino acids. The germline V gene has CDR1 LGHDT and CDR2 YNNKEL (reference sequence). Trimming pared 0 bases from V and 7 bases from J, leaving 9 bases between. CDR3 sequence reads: CASSQDRRREAFF. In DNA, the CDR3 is TGTGCCAGCAGCCAAGATAGGAGGCGTGAAGCTTTCTTT.

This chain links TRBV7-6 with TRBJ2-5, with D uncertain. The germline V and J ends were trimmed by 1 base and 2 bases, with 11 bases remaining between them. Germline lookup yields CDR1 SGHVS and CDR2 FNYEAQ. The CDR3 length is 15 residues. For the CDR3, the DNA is TGTGCCAGCAGCTTAGTCTCTCCAACTCAAGAGACCCAGTACTTC. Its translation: CASSLVSPTQETQYF.

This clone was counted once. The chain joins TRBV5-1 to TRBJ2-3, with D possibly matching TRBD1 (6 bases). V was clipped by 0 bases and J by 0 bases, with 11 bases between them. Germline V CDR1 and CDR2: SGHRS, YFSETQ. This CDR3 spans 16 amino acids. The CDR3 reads CASSLESGASTDTQYF. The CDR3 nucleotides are TGCGCCAGCAGCTTGGAGTCAGGGGCAAGCACAGATACGCAGTATTTT.

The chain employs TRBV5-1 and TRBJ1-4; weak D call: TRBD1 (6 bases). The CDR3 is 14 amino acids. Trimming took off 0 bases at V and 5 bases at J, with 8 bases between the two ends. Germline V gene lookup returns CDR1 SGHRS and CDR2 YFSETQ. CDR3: CASSLEGGNEKLFF. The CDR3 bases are TGCGCCAGCAGCTTGGAGGGGGGGAATGAAAAACTGTTTTTT.

This chain's CDR3 is CAISSFGQGNGYTF. The CDR3 DNA sequence: TGTGCCATCAGTAGCTTCGGACAGGGCAATGGCTACACCTTC. The rearrangement joins TRBV10-3 to TRBJ1-2; the match to TRBD1 covers 8 bases. Germline V lookup: CDR1 ENHRY, CDR2 SYGVKD. Trimming at V came to 5 bases and at J to 6 bases, leaving 8 bases not matched to a gene. This CDR3 region has 14 residues.

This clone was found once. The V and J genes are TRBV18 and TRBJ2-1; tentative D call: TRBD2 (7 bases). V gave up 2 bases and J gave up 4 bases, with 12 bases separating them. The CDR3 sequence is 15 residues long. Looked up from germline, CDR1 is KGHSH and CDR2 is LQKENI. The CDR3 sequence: CASSPFGGRYNEQFF. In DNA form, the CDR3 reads TGTGCCAGCTCACCATTCGGGGGGCGGTACAATGAGCAGTTCTTC.

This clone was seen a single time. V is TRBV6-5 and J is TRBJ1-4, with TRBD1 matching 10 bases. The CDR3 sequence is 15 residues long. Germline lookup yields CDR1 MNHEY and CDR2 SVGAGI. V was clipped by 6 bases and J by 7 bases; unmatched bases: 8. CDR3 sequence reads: CASSTGTGVVEKLFF. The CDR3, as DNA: TGTGCCAGCAGCACTGGGACAGGGGTAGTTGAAAAACTGTTTTTT.

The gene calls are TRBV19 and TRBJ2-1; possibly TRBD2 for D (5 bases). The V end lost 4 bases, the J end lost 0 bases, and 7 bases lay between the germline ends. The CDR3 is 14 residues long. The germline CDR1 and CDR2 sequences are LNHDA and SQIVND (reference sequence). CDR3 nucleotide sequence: TGTGCCAGTAGTAGGGAGAGCTCCTACAATGAGCAGTTCTTC. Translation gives CASSRESSYNEQFF.